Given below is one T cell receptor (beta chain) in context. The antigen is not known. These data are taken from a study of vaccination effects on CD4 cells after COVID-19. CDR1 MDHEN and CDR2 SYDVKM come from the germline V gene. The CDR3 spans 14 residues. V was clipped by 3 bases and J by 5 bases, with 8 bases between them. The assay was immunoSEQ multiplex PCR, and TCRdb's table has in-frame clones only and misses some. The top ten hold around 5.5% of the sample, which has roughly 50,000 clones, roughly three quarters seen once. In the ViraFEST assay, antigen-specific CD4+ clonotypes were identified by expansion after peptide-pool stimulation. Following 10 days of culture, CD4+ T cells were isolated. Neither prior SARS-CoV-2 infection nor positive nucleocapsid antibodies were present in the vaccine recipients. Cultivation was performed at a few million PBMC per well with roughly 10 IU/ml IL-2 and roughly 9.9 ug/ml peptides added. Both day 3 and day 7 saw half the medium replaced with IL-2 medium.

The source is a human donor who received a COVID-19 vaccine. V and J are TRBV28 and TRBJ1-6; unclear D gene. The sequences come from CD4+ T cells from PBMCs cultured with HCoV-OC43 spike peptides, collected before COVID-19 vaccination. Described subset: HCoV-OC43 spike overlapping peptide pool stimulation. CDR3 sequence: CASSFGPNNSPLHF. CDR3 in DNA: TGTGCCAGCAGTTTTGGACCGAATAATTCACCCCTCCACTTT. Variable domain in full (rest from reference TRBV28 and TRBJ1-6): DVKVTQSSRYLVKRTGEKVFLECVQDMDHENMFWYRQDPGLGLRLIYFSYDVKMKEKGDIPEGYSVSREKKERFSLILESASTNQTSMYLCASSFGPNNSPLHFGNGTRLTVT.